This T cell receptor (beta chain) was sequenced for a study of control samples from healthy donors and cancer patients. Repertoires were generated with immunoSEQ multiplex PCR, while TCRdb's copy carries only in-frame clones and drops some. The sample contains 70,000 to 90,000 clones, 90% to 95% of which appear only once. V was cut by 4 bases and J by 2 bases, with 10 bases left in between. Germline values: CDR1 SGHDT, CDR2 YYEEEE. CDR3 size: 14 residues. The chain has TRBV5-6 and TRBJ2-1; D may be TRBD1 or TRBD2 (5 bases each). Sequenced: blood. This TCR was recovered from a woman in her thirties or forties in good health. The chain's CDR3 is CASSPGLAYNEQFF. The CDR3 DNA is TGTGCCAGCAGCCCGGGGCTAGCCTACAATGAGCAGTTCTTC.